These 23 T cell receptor beta chains originate from one sample sequenced in a study of OX40 agonist ivuxolimab in advanced cancers. Produced via immunoSEQ multiplex PCR; TCRdb's table is partial and in-frame only. The sample has about 50,000 clones, around nine tenths seen once. Material: CD4+ or CD8+ T cells sorted from blood, obtained in a trial of the OX40 agonist ivuxolimab. These receptors were taken from an adult with an advanced solid tumor such as melanoma, head and neck, liver or kidney cancer.

This clone was counted a few times. J is TRBJ1-1 and V is TRBV7-9, with 7 positions matching TRBD1. The CDR3 has 12 amino acids. From germline, CDR1 is SEHNR and CDR2 FQNEAQ (reference sequence). V trimming: 8 bases; J trimming: 4 bases; junction bases outside the gene matches: 4. This CDR3 is CASQQGSTEAFF. The CDR3 region has the DNA TGTGCCAGCCAACAGGGGAGCACTGAAGCTTTCTTT.

The V gene is TRBV28, the J gene TRBJ1-1; D call uncertain. Trimming took off 2 bases at V and 7 bases at J, with 14 bases between the two ends. CDR3 length: 14 amino acids. Germline lookup yields CDR1 MDHEN and CDR2 SYDVKM. The CDR3 DNA reads as TGTGCCAGCAGTTTACGGGTATTCGGGGATGAAGCTTTCTTT. This translates into CASSLRVFGDEAFF.

The genes are TRBV27 and TRBJ2-7; 10 bases line up with TRBD1. Germline CDR1 and CDR2: MNHEY and SMNVEV (reference sequence). The CDR3 consists of 13 residues. After removal of 5 bases from V and 3 bases from J, the junction contained 1 base not matched to a gene. The CDR3 loop is CASSRTGGYEQYF. The CDR3, as DNA: TGTGCCAGCAGTCGGACAGGGGGCTACGAGCAGTACTTC.

This rearrangement joins TRBV7-9 to TRBJ1-1, with TRBD1 identical over 7 bases. The CDR3 has 13 residues. V was clipped by 4 bases and J by 11 bases; unmatched bases: 10. In germline, CDR1 is SEHNR, CDR2 FQNEAQ (reference sequence). DNA for the CDR3: TGTGCCAGCAGCTCAGGGACAGCGCTTGCGGCTTTCTTT. Translation: CASSSGTALAAFF.

The chain uses TRBV7-8 and TRBJ2-1; possible D gene TRBD2, 5 bases. Per the germline V gene, CDR1 is SGHVS and CDR2 is FQNEAQ. CDR3 size: 14 residues. Trimming removed 4 bases from V and 0 bases from J, with 7 bases in between. The CDR3 nucleotides are TGTGCCAGCAGCTCTCGGGACTCCTACAATGAGCAGTTCTTC. It codes for CASSSRDSYNEQFF.

V gene TRBV9 combines with J gene TRBJ2-1; D unclear. This CDR3 spans 12 amino acids. With 1 base removed from V and 7 bases from J, the gap between germline ends came to 6 bases. Germline V gene lookup returns CDR1 SGDLS and CDR2 YYNGEE. CDR3 bases: TGTGCCAGCAGCGTATGGGGTAATGAGCAGTTCTTC. Protein sequence: CASSVWGNEQFF.

This clone came up once. The V call is TRBV12-5, the J call TRBJ2-7; maybe TRBD1 (5 bases). With 7 bases removed from V and 3 bases from J, the gap between germline ends came to 13 bases. Germline CDR1 reads LGHNT; CDR2 reads FRNRAP. The CDR3 consists of 13 residues. The CDR3 DNA is TGTGCTAGTGAGGGGTATCCCGACTACGAGCAGTACTTC. Translating gives CASEGYPDYEQYF.

This clone was found once. The chain is built from TRBV6-5 and TRBJ1-1, with no clear D. CDR1 and CDR2 (germline): MNHEY, SVGAGI. Trimming took 2 bases from V and 8 from J, leaving 9 bases between them. The CDR3 sequence is 12 residues long. This chain's CDR3 is CASSYPGQEAFF. The CDR3 nucleotides read TGTGCCAGCAGTTACCCGGGTCAGGAAGCTTTCTTT.

This clone showed up just a few times. The V call is TRBV7-6, the J call TRBJ2-1; TRBD1 might be the D (6 bases). The CDR3 contains 15 residues. The V end was cut by 5 bases, the J end by 2 bases, with 13 bases between. CDR1 is SGHVS, CDR2 FNYEAQ, per germline. The CDR3 loop reads CASSHGDTPYNEQFF. For the CDR3, the DNA is TGTGCCAGCAGCCACGGGGACACCCCCTACAATGAGCAGTTCTTC.

The chain links TRBV4-1 to TRBJ2-5; TRBD2 aligns across 15 bases. This CDR3 region has 21 residues. The V segment lost 2 bases and the J segment 5 bases; nucleotides outside the gene matches: 18. CDR1 and CDR2 from the germline V gene are MGHRA and YSYEKL. CDR3 sequence: CASSQRPWTSGGGLLEETQYF. The CDR3 bases are TGCGCCAGCAGCCAAAGGCCCTGGACTAGCGGGGGGGGTTTACTCGAGGAGACCCAGTACTTC.

The rearrangement joins TRBV10-3 to TRBJ2-7, with 7 bases aligning to TRBD2. CDR1 ENHRY and CDR2 SYGVKD come from the germline V gene. After removal of 7 bases from V and 2 bases from J, the junction contained 8 bases not matched to a gene. CDR3 length: 14 residues. Here the CDR3 DNA reads TGTGCCATCACTCCTGGACTAGGCCCCTACGAGCAGTACGTC. Translating it yields CAITPGLGPYEQYV.

The rearrangement joins TRBV7-8 to TRBJ2-1, with D unclear. The CDR3 contains 12 residues. Germline V gives CDR1 SGHVS, CDR2 FQNEAQ. V lost 5 bases, J lost 7 bases, and 9 bases lay in between. In DNA, the CDR3 is TGTGCCAGCAGCGACGAAGGTAATGAGCAGTTCTTC. It is translated as CASSDEGNEQFF.

The chain recombines TRBV29-1 with TRBJ1-1, with D possibly being TRBD1 (5 bases). Germline V gene sequence: CDR1 SQVTM, CDR2 ANQGSEA. The CDR3 is made up of 14 amino acids. Deletions cut 1 base from V and 0 bases from J, with 9 bases between. CDR3 loop: CSVEGGTMNTEAFF. The CDR3 region has the DNA TGCAGCGTTGAAGGTGGGACGATGAACACTGAAGCTTTCTTT.

This chain connects TRBV10-3 to TRBJ2-1; D perhaps matches TRBD1 (6 bases). Germline V gives CDR1 ENHRY, CDR2 SYGVKD. Trimming removed 8 bases from V and 5 bases from J, with 16 bases in between. There are 14 residues in the CDR3. CDR3 sequence reads: CAIEGDHPDNEQFF. In DNA form, the CDR3 reads TGTGCCATCGAGGGGGATCATCCGGACAATGAGCAGTTCTTC.

The gene calls are TRBV6-5 and TRBJ1-4, with D possibly TRBD1 on 5 matching bases. Trimming took off 1 base at V and 3 bases at J, with 12 bases between the two ends. Germline lookup yields CDR1 MNHEY and CDR2 SVGAGI. The length of the CDR3 is 16 residues. The CDR3 is CASSYFRVPPNEKLFF. The CDR3 DNA reads TGTGCCAGCAGTTACTTCAGGGTCCCGCCTAATGAAAAACTGTTTTTT.

The chain combines TRBV30 with TRBJ2-3, with 7 bases matching TRBD2. CDR1 GTSNPN and CDR2 SVGIG come from the germline V gene (reference sequence). CDR3 length equals 15 residues. The V segment lost 1 base and the J segment 1 base; nucleotides outside the gene matches: 5. This chain's CDR3 is CAWSAGGVGTDTQYF. The CDR3 DNA is TGTGCCTGGAGTGCGGGGGGAGTGGGCACAGATACGCAGTATTTT.

The J gene is TRBJ1-1, the V gene TRBV10-3, with 8 bases matching TRBD1. CDR3 length: 12 residues. Germline CDR1 is ENHRY and CDR2 is SYGVKD. V dropped 8 bases and J dropped 5; count of bases not matched to a gene: 4. CDR3 protein: CAIGQGATEAFF. The CDR3 DNA follows: TGTGCCATCGGGCAGGGGGCGACTGAAGCTTTCTTT.

This clone is a singleton in its sample. This chain joins TRBV6-5 and TRBJ1-1; a possible D gene is TRBD1 (6 bases). Per germline, CDR1 MNHEY and CDR2 SVGAGI. Trimming shortened V by 2 bases and J by 5 bases, and 9 bases separated the two germline ends. The CDR3 consists of 13 residues. CDR3 residues: CASSYGGSTEAFF. In DNA, the CDR3 is TGTGCCAGCAGTTACGGGGGCTCGACTGAAGCTTTCTTT.

The J gene is TRBJ2-3, the V gene TRBV9; a possible D gene is TRBD2 (5 bases). V shed 6 bases and J shed 1 base, with 12 bases lying between them. Germline V lookup: CDR1 SGDLS, CDR2 YYNGEE. The CDR3 is 14 amino acids. CDR3: CASTQVGGTDTQYF. As DNA, the CDR3 is TGTGCCAGCACCCAGGTGGGAGGCACAGATACGCAGTATTTT. The whole variable domain, remainder taken from reference TRBV9 and TRBJ2-3, is DSGVTQTPKHLITATGQRVTLRCSPRSGDLSVYWYQQSLDQGLQFLIQYYNGEERAKGNILERFSAQQFPDLHSELNLSSLELGDSALYFCASTQVGGTDTQYFGPGTRLTVL.

This chain uses TRBV7-6 with TRBJ2-1; D perhaps matches TRBD1 (5 bases). The CDR3 loop spans 12 amino acids. V lost 1 base and J 9 bases, leaving 7 bases between the germline ends. Looked up from germline, CDR1 is SGHVS and CDR2 is FNYEAQ. The CDR3 reads CASSLEGVEQFF. CDR3 sequence (DNA): TGTGCCAGCAGCTTAGAAGGGGTTGAGCAGTTCTTC. Looking up the rest from reference TRBV7-6 and TRBJ2-1 gives the full variable domain: GAGVSQSPRYKVTKRGQDVALRCDPISGHVSLYWYRQALGQGPEFLTYFNYEAQQDKSGLPNDRFSAERPEGSISTLTIQRTEQRDSAMYRCASSLEGVEQFFGPGTRLTVL.

The chain links TRBV29-1 to TRBJ2-7, with 7 positions matching TRBD1. Germline loops: CDR1 SQVTM, CDR2 ANQGSEA. With V trimmed by 4 bases and J by 4 bases, 10 bases remained unmatched. The CDR3 extends over 14 amino acids. The CDR3 here is CSVAGQANRYEQYF. CDR3 sequence (DNA): TGCAGCGTTGCCGGACAGGCGAACCGTTACGAGCAGTACTTC.

The chain employs TRBV19 and TRBJ2-2; D is unresolved. The length of the CDR3 is 15 residues. Between the trimmed V and J ends, which lost 1 base and 5 bases, there was a span of 11 bases. Germline assignment: CDR1 LNHDA and CDR2 SQIVND (reference sequence). CDR3 in DNA: TGTGCCAGTAGTATAGTTCTGAGCCCGACCGGGGAGCTGTTTTTT. Protein product: CASSIVLSPTGELFF. Complete variable domain (other parts from reference TRBV19 and TRBJ2-2): DGGITQSPKYLFRKEGQNVTLSCEQNLNHDAMYWYRQDPGQGLRLIYYSQIVNDFQKGDIAEGYSVSREKKESFPLTVTSAQKNPTAFYLCASSIVLSPTGELFFGEGSRLTVL.

The V and J genes are TRBV4-3 and TRBJ2-7, with TRBD2 identical over 7 bases. Germline V CDR1 and CDR2: LGHNA, YSLEER. The V and J ends lost 0 bases and 7 bases, in that order; junction bases with no gene match: 9. The length of the CDR3 is 15 residues. DNA for the CDR3: TGCGCCAGCAGCCAAGATCGAGCGGGGCTGAGGGAGCAGTACTTC. It encodes CASSQDRAGLREQYF.